This TCR beta chain came from a study of blood T cells in healthy people across ages. Study findings and constraints: With donor CMV status unknown, expanded clonotype changes were possibly confounded. The fall in TCR beta diversity per million T cells was roughly linear with age.

Sample-barcoded 5' priming and a J-beta primer mix drove a second PCR of about 7 to 12 cycles. Via MiXCR, TCRdb re-called the 5' RACE reads, giving one row per CDR3 protein. Of over 1,300,000 distinct CDR3 sequences listed, around 55% are singletons. Notes on this clonotype: Antigen: not known.

This sequence was found in a man in his late teens or twenties in good health. Sample: blood.

CDR3: CSKRPNEQFF. In nucleotides, the CDR3 is TGCAGCAAACGGCCCAATGAGCAGTTCTTC. This rearrangement joins TRBV29-1 to TRBJ2-1, with D unresolved. Per germline, CDR1 SQVTM and CDR2 ANQGSEA. The germline V and J ends were trimmed by 8 bases and 6 bases, with 8 bases remaining between them. This CDR3 spans 10 amino acids.